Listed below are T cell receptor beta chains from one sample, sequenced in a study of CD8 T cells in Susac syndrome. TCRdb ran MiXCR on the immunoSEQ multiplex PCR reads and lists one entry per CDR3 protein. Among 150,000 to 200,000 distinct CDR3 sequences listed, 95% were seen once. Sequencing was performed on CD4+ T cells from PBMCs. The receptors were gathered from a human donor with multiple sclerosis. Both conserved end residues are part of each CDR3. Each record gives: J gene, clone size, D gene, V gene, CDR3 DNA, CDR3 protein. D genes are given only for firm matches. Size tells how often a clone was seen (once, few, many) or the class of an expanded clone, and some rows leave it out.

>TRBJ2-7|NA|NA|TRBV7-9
TGTGCCAGCAGCGCTCCGGGACTCCGGACCAGCCCCTACGAGCAGTACTTC
CASSAPGLRTSPYEQYF
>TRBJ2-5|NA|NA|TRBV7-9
TGTGCCAGCAGCCGAACGGGACTCCAAATTAAAGAGACCCAGTACTTC
CASSRTGLQIKETQYF
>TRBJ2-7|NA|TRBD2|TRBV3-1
TGTGCCAGCAGCCAAGGGACTAGCGCCCACTCCTACGAGCAGTACTTC
CASSQGTSAHSYEQYF
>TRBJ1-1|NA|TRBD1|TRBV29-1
TGCAGCGTGGGGATAGACAGGGGGTACACTGAAGCTTTCTTT
CSVGIDRGYTEAFF
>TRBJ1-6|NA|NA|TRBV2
TGTGCCAGCGCCCCAGCGGGGGCAAATTCACCCCTCCACTTT
CASAPAGANSPLHF
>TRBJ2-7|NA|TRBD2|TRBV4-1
TGCGCCAGCAGCCCCCAGCGGGGGCGAACCTACGAGCAGTACTTC
CASSPQRGRTYEQYF
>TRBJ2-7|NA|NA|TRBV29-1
TGCAGCGTTGATGAAGGGCGCGAGCAGTACTTC
CSVDEGREQYF
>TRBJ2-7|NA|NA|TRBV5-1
TGCGCCAGCAGCCCAGGAGGACGGTCATACTCCTACGAGCAGTACTTC
CASSPGGRSYSYEQYF
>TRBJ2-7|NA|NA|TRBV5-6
TGTGCCAGCAGCTCCATAATGACAGGCGACTCCTACGAGCAGTACTTC
CASSSIMTGDSYEQYF
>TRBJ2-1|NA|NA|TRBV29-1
TGCAGCGCCTCGGGGTTCGGCTTCTTC
CSASGFGFF
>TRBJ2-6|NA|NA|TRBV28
TGTGCCAGCAGTACAGACAGCCTCCGGGCCAACGTCCTGACTTTC
CASSTDSLRANVLTF
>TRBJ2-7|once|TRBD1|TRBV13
TGTGCCAGCAGCTTATCACAGGGGGCGACCGAGCAGTACTTC
CASSLSQGATEQYF
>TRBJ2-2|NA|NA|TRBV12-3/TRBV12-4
TGTGCCAGCAAATTTTCGACGGGGACGACCGGGGAGCTGTTTTTT
CASKFSTGTTGELFF
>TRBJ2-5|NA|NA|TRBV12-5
TGTGCTAGTGGTTCCCGAGAGACCCAGTACTTC
CASGSRETQYF
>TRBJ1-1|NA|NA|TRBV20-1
TGCAGTGCTCGTAATGGGGGGCCCACTGAAGCTTTCTTT
CSARNGGPTEAFF
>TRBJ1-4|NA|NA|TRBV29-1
TGCAGCTCCTGGGACCGCAATTATGAAAAACTGTTTTTT
CSSWDRNYEKLFF
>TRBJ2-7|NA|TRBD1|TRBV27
TGTGCCAGCACCCCACTCGGGCAGGGGGCCTACGAGCAGTACTTC
CASTPLGQGAYEQYF
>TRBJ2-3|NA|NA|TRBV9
TGTGCCAGCAGCGCGCAAATGGCAGGGCCAGATACGCAGTATTTT
CASSAQMAGPDTQYF
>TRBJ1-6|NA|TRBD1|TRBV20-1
TGCAGTGCTAGAGGACAGGGGGCGCGGAATTCACCCCTCCACTTT
CSARGQGARNSPLHF
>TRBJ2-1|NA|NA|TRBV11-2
TGTGCCAGCAGCTTAGTTAGGGGTCGGAATGAGCAGTTCTTC
CASSLVRGRNEQFF
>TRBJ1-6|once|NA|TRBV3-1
TGTGCCAGCAGCCAAGCCGGGACTATGGCTTCACCCCTCCACTTT
CASSQAGTMASPLHF
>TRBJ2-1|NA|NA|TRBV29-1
TGCAGCGTCGCATCCGGATACAATGAGCAGTTCTTC
CSVASGYNEQFF
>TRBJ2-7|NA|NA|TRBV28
TGTGCCAGCACCACAACAACGGGGGGACAGTTAACCTACGAGCAGTACTTC
CASTTTTGGQLTYEQYF
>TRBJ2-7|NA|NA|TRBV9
TGTGCCAGCAGGTCGCTGGAAGGCAGCCACGAGCAGTACTTC
CASRSLEGSHEQYF
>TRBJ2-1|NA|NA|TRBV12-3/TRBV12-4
TGTGCCAGCAGTTTACGGCTGACGTCACAGTTCTTC
CASSLRLTSQFF
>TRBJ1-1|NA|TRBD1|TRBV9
TGTGCCAGCAGCGCACACCAGGGGGCTGACACTGAAGCTTTCTTT
CASSAHQGADTEAFF
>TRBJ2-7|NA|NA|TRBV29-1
TGCAGCGTGACCCTAGGGGGGGCATCCGAGCAGTACTTC
CSVTLGGASEQYF
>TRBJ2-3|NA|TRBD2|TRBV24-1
TGTGCCACCAGCCCGGAGGGACTAGGGGTCTCAGATACGCAGTATTTT
CATSPEGLGVSDTQYF
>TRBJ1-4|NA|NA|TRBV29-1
TGCAGCGCTCTGCAGGGTGGAGATGAAAAACTGTTTTTT
CSALQGGDEKLFF
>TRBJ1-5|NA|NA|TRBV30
TGTGCCTGGTCGGTTGGTCTGGGGGATCAGCCCCAGCATTTT
CAWSVGLGDQPQHF
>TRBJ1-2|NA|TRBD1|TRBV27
TGTGCCAGCAGACAGGGGACGGGGGGCTACACCTTC
CASRQGTGGYTF
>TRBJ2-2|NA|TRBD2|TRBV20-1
TGCAGTGCTCAGTGGCGGGGGGGCGGCACCGGGGAGCTGTTTTTT
CSAQWRGGGTGELFF
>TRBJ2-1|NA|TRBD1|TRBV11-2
TGTGCCAGCAGCCCGGACAGGGGCCGTTACAATGAGCAGTTCTTC
CASSPDRGRYNEQFF
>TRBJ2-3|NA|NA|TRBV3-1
TGTGCCAGCAGCCAAGATCTGATGCCTGGGGGCACAGATACGCAGTATTTT
CASSQDLMPGGTDTQYF
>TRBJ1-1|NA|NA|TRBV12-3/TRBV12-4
TGTGCCAGCGGCGCCGGGAGCCTGAGGTATGAAGCTTTCTTT
CASGAGSLRYEAFF
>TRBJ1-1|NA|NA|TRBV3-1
TGTGCCAGCAGCCAATATTCGACAGGACTGAACACTGAAGCTTTCTTT
CASSQYSTGLNTEAFF
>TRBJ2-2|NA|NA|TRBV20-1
TGCAGTGCCAGCCAAGCGGGTCCTCCCACCGGGGAGCTGTTTTTT
CSASQAGPPTGELFF
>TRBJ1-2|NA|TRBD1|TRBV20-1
TGCAGTGCTGGGGGACAGGCCTCCTATGGCTACACCTTC
CSAGGQASYGYTF
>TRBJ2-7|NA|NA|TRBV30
TGTGCCTGGAGTGTCACTGTGAGCTCCTACGAGCAGTACTTC
CAWSVTVSSYEQYF